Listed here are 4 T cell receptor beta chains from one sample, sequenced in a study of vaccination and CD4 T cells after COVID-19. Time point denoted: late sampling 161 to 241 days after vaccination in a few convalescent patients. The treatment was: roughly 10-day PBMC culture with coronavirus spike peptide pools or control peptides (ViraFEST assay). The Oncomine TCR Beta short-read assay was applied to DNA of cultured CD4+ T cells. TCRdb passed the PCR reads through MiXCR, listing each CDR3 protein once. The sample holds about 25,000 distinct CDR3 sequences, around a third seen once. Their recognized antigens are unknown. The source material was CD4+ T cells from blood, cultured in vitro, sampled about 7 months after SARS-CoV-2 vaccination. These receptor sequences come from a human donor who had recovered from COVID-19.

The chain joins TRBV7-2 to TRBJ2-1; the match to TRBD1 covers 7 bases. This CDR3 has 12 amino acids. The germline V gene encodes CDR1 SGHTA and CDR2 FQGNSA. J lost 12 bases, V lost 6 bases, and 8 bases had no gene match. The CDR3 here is CASSRTGDPQFF. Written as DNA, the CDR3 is TGTGCCAGCAGTCGAACAGGGGATCCGCAGTTCTTC. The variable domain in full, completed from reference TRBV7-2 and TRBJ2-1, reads GAGVSQSPSNKVTEKGKDVELRCDPISGHTALYWYRQSLGQGLEFLIYFQGNSAPDKSGLPSDRFSAERTGGSVSTLTIQRTQQEDSAVYLCASSRTGDPQFFGPGTRLTVL.

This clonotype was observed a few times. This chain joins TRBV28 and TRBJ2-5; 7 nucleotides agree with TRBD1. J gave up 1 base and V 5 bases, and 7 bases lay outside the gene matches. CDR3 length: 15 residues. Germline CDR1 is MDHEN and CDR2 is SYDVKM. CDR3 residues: CASSPTSGGQETQYF. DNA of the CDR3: TGTGCCAGCAGTCCCACTTCAGGGGGCCAAGAGACCCAGTACTTC.

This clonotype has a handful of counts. The DNA of the CDR3 is TGTGCCAGCAGCCCCTCCACAGATACGCAGTATTTT. It translates to CASSPSTDTQYF. This chain uses TRBV7-9 with TRBJ2-3; D uncertain. Trimming removed 5 bases at V and 2 bases at J, with 5 bases between. The CDR3 consists of 12 residues. Germline V CDR1 and CDR2: SEHNR, FQNEAQ (reference sequence).

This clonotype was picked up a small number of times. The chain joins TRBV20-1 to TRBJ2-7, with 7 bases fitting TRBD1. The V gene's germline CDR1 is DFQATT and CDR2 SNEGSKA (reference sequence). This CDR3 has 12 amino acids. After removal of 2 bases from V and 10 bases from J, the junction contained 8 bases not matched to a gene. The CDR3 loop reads CSARMNRGFQYF. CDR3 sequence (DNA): TGCAGTGCTAGAATGAACAGGGGCTTCCAGTACTTC.